Listed here are 26 T cell receptor beta chains from one sample, sequenced in a study of T-cell reconstitution after alpha-beta-depleted transplantation in children. Unique molecular identifiers were incorporated during preparation of the TCRbeta library. In TCRdb, the PCR reads were re-called with MiXCR into one record per CDR3 protein. Of under 300,000 distinct CDR3 sequences in the sample, more than 7.5% were seen once. The starting material was PBMCs from the stem cell graft donor, obtained from the stem cell graft. These receptors were taken from a human donor who donated a stem cell graft to a child with SCID.

This clonotype showed up many times. The chain has TRBV20-1 and TRBJ1-5; 9 nucleotides match TRBD1. Trimming at V came to 2 bases and at J to 2 bases, leaving 4 bases not matched to a gene. The CDR3 is made up of 15 amino acids. From germline, CDR1 is DFQATT and CDR2 SNEGSKA (reference sequence). For the CDR3, the DNA is TGCAGTGCTAGATCGGGACAGGGAGGCAATCAGCCCCAGCATTTT. Its translation is CSARSGQGGNQPQHF.

There are many counts of this clonotype. The chain couples TRBV5-8 to TRBJ1-1; possible D gene TRBD1, 5 bases. V was trimmed by 3 bases and J by 0 bases, leaving 18 bases between them. Per germline, CDR1 SGHTS and CDR2 YDEGEE. This CDR3 has 17 amino acids. CDR3 region: CASSSHSDSAMNTEAFF. The CDR3 DNA follows: TGTGCCAGCAGCTCCCATTCCGACAGCGCCATGAACACTGAAGCTTTCTTT.

Many counts were recorded for this clonotype. V usage is TRBV28 and J usage is TRBJ1-5; a possible D gene is TRBD1 (6 bases). The germline V gene encodes CDR1 MDHEN and CDR2 SYDVKM. CDR3 length: 15 amino acids. V shed 4 bases and J shed 2 bases, with 12 bases lying between them. CDR3 bases: TGTGCCAGCAGTTCTACAGGGTTTGGCAATCAGCCCCAGCATTTT. This gives the protein CASSSTGFGNQPQHF.

This clonotype was detected ten times or more. The V gene is TRBV5-1, the J gene TRBJ1-2, with D possibly TRBD1 on 6 matching bases. Trimming removed 0 bases from V and 6 bases from J, with 12 bases in between. This CDR3 is 14 amino acids long. In germline, CDR1 is SGHRS, CDR2 YFSETQ. This CDR3 is CASSLEGGYHGYTF. In nucleotides, the CDR3 is TGCGCCAGCAGCTTGGAAGGGGGTTACCATGGCTACACCTTC. Full variable domain (rest looked up from reference TRBV5-1 and TRBJ1-2): KAGVTQTPRYLIKTRGQQVTLSCSPISGHRSVSWYQQTPGQGLQFLFEYFSETQRNKGNFPGRFSGRQFSNSRSEMNVSTLELGDSALYLCASSLEGGYHGYTFGSGTRLTVV.

This clonotype was counted ten times or more. The chain has TRBV7-2 and TRBJ2-2; D is ambiguous. The CDR3 spans 15 residues. Looked up from germline, CDR1 is SGHTA and CDR2 is FQGNSA. V shed 1 base and J shed 1 base, with 7 bases lying between them. The CDR3 nucleotides read TGTGCCAGCAGCTTAGACCGTCAGAACACCGGGGAGCTGTTTTTT. It encodes CASSLDRQNTGELFF.

This clonotype has ten or more counts. The V call is TRBV5-1, the J call TRBJ2-7; 11 nucleotides agree with TRBD2. Germline-derived CDR1 and CDR2 are SGHRS and YFSETQ. There are 18 residues in the CDR3. J lost 0 bases, V lost 2 bases, and 10 bases had no gene match. CDR3 in amino acids: CASSFHLTSGDFSYEQYF. CDR3 bases: TGCGCCAGCAGCTTCCACCTGACTAGCGGGGATTTCTCCTACGAGCAGTACTTC.

The table lists this clonotype with many counts. The chain is built from TRBV5-1 and TRBJ2-1; TRBD1 matches at 7 bases. The CDR3 consists of 15 residues. Germline lookup yields CDR1 SGHRS and CDR2 YFSETQ. J was trimmed by 0 bases and V by 6 bases; bases with no gene match: 6. CDR3 amino acids: CASIAQGSSYNEQFF. The CDR3 bases are TGCGCCAGCATCGCACAGGGGAGCTCCTACAATGAGCAGTTCTTC. Supplemented by reference TRBV5-1 and TRBJ2-1, the full variable domain reads KAGVTQTPRYLIKTRGQQVTLSCSPISGHRSVSWYQQTPGQGLQFLFEYFSETQRNKGNFPGRFSGRQFSNSRSEMNVSTLELGDSALYLCASIAQGSSYNEQFFGPGTRLTVL.

This clonotype was seen at least ten times. The chain combines TRBV20-1 with TRBJ2-3; TRBD2 agrees at 9 bases. CDR1 and CDR2 (germline): DFQATT, SNEGSKA (reference sequence). The V segment lost 1 base and the J segment 0 bases; nucleotides outside the gene matches: 5. The CDR3 totals 16 residues. CDR3 sequence: CSARVPSGVSTDTQYF. The CDR3 DNA follows: TGCAGTGCTAGAGTCCCTAGCGGGGTCAGCACAGATACGCAGTATTTT.

In its sample, this clonotype was seen many times. V usage is TRBV10-2 and J usage is TRBJ1-2; 8 bases align to TRBD1. J lost 8 bases, V lost 0 bases, and 8 bases had no gene match. The CDR3 covers 15 residues. CDR1 is WSHSY and CDR2 is SAAADI in the germline V gene. The CDR3 DNA sequence: TGCGCCAGCAGTGAGTCTGACAGGGGCTCGAGAGGCTACACCTTC. This codes for CASSESDRGSRGYTF.

This clonotype was seen repeatedly, ten times or more. This chain joins TRBV7-9 and TRBJ2-5; D call uncertain. Germline V gene lookup returns CDR1 SEHNR and CDR2 FQNEAQ (reference sequence). CDR3 length: 11 amino acids. Trimming left V 8 bases short and J 5 bases short, with 9 bases between. The CDR3 DNA reads as TGTGCCAGCGGGAACGGGGAGACCCAGTACTTC. This gives the protein CASGNGETQYF.

This clonotype was seen repeatedly, ten times or more. The chain carries TRBV20-1 and TRBJ2-5, with TRBD2 identical over 10 bases. J gave up 3 bases and V 6 bases, and 4 bases lay outside the gene matches. There are 13 residues in the CDR3. Per the germline V gene, CDR1 is DFQATT and CDR2 is SNEGSKA (reference sequence). In nucleotides, the CDR3 is TGCAGTGCGGGAGCGGGGGGGAAAGAGACCCAGTACTTC. It specifies CSAGAGGKETQYF.

This clonotype was seen a few times. The chain is built from TRBV7-2 and TRBJ2-1; TRBD1 matches at 11 bases. Germline CDR1 is SGHTA and CDR2 is FQGNSA. The CDR3 contains 15 residues. Germline trimming cut 5 bases from V and 14 bases from J; bases unmatched to any gene: 14. The CDR3 bases are TGTGCCAGCAGCCCACGGACCGGACAGGGGGCTATGGAGTTCTTC. Residues: CASSPRTGQGAMEFF.

The sample holds many counts of this clonotype. The rearrangement uses TRBV5-1 and TRBJ1-5; D unresolved. Deletions cut 0 bases from V and 9 bases from J, with 7 bases between. Germline loops: CDR1 SGHRS, CDR2 YFSETQ. The CDR3 runs 12 residues. Here the CDR3 reads CASSLGQGPQHF. The DNA of the CDR3 is TGCGCCAGCAGCTTGGGTCAAGGGCCCCAGCATTTT.

This clonotype was seen at least ten times. This sequence joins TRBV9 and TRBJ1-3, with D perhaps TRBD1 (6 bases). The germline CDR1 and CDR2 sequences are SGDLS and YYNGEE. The V and J ends lost 3 bases and 4 bases respectively, with 8 bases between them. The CDR3 is 13 amino acids. The CDR3, as DNA: TGTGCCAGCAGCGATGGACAGGGAAACACCATATATTTT. Its protein is CASSDGQGNTIYF.

This clonotype was recorded at least ten times. V is TRBV7-9 and J is TRBJ2-2; D unclear. The germline V and J ends were trimmed by 11 bases and 0 bases, with 13 bases remaining between them. The CDR3 extends over 14 amino acids. Germline-derived CDR1 and CDR2 are SEHNR and FQNEAQ (reference sequence). The CDR3 spells CAAHGISNTGELFF. CDR3 in DNA: TGTGCCGCGCATGGGATTTCGAACACCGGGGAGCTGTTTTTT.

The table lists this clonotype with many counts. This chain connects TRBV5-1 to TRBJ1-1; D gene uncertain. Germline V CDR1 and CDR2: SGHRS, YFSETQ. The CDR3 runs to 15 residues. Trimming pared 7 bases from V and 1 base from J, leaving 17 bases between. The CDR3 nucleotides read TGCGCCAGCTACCCCTTCCCGGCTGCGAACACTGAAGCTTTCTTT. This encodes CASYPFPAANTEAFF.

This clonotype has a count of ten or more. The genes are TRBV20-1 and TRBJ2-7; 14 bases align to TRBD2. There are 17 residues in the CDR3. In germline, CDR1 is DFQATT, CDR2 SNEGSKA (reference sequence). Trimming took 5 bases from V and 0 from J; bases not matched to a gene: 9. The CDR3 spells CSADSGTSGGLSYEQYF. DNA for the CDR3: TGCAGTGCTGATTCCGGGACTAGCGGGGGCCTCTCCTACGAGCAGTACTTC.

This clonotype came up many times. The chain joins TRBV6-5 to TRBJ2-1; 10 nucleotides match TRBD1. Germline V CDR1 and CDR2: MNHEY, SVGAGI. This CDR3 has 13 residues. J gave up 3 bases and V 8 bases, and 1 base lay outside the gene matches. CDR3 amino acids: CASRDRGYNEQFF. CDR3 bases: TGTGCCAGCCGGGACAGGGGCTACAATGAGCAGTTCTTC.

This clonotype was picked up many times. This chain links TRBV10-1 with TRBJ2-1, with D perhaps TRBD1 (5 bases). The germline CDR1 and CDR2 sequences are WNHNN and SYGVQD (reference sequence). V was pared by 3 bases and J by 8 bases, with 11 bases between. CDR3 length: 13 amino acids. Here the CDR3 reads CASSDQGLDEQFF. The CDR3 DNA follows: TGCGCCAGCAGTGACCAGGGCCTCGATGAGCAGTTCTTC.

The chain uses TRBV19 and TRBJ2-5, with D possibly being TRBD1 (6 bases). V was trimmed by 1 base and J by 4 bases, leaving 7 bases between them. Germline V gene data show CDR1 as LNHDA and CDR2 as SQIVND (reference sequence). The CDR3 is 13 amino acids. Written as DNA, the CDR3 is TGTGCCAGTAGTATAGGGGGGCGAGAGACCCAGTACTTC. Translated: CASSIGGRETQYF.

This clonotype was recorded at least ten times. The chain is built from TRBV5-1 and TRBJ1-1, with TRBD1 matching 8 bases. The germline CDR1 and CDR2 sequences are SGHRS and YFSETQ. The CDR3 totals 15 residues. V trimming: 1 base; J trimming: 4 bases; junction bases outside the gene matches: 6. CDR3 nucleotides: TGCGCCAGCAGCTTGACGGACAGGGTTTCCACTGAAGCTTTCTTT. Translating gives CASSLTDRVSTEAFF.

This clonotype was counted at least ten times. The chain recombines TRBV5-1 with TRBJ2-5, with unresolved D. The CDR3 spans 14 residues. The V and J ends lost 0 bases and 3 bases respectively, with 9 bases between them. Germline CDR1 SGHRS, CDR2 YFSETQ. CDR3 coding DNA: TGCGCCAGCAGCTTGGAAGTGAGCAAAGAGACCCAGTACTTC. This gives the protein CASSLEVSKETQYF.

This chain connects TRBV20-1 to TRBJ2-7; D could derive from TRBD1 or TRBD2 (5 bases each). CDR1 and CDR2 (germline): DFQATT, SNEGSKA (reference sequence). Trimming took 6 bases from V and 7 from J, leaving 19 bases between them. The CDR3 extends over 13 amino acids. The CDR3 DNA sequence: TGCAGTGCCAGCTCACCGGGGCGCGAGGAGCAGTACTTC. This translates into CSASSPGREEQYF.

This clonotype was found many times. The V call is TRBV28, the J call TRBJ1-2, with 8 bases that match TRBD1. The trim removed 5 bases at V and 5 bases at J, leaving 10 bases unmatched. CDR3 size: 15 residues. In germline, CDR1 is MDHEN, CDR2 SYDVKM. CDR3 sequence: CASSPGTGQGYGYTF. In DNA form, the CDR3 reads TGTGCCAGCAGTCCGGGGACCGGACAGGGTTATGGCTACACCTTC.

In this sample, this clonotype turned up many times. The genes are TRBV4-1 and TRBJ1-2; no definite D call. Germline V gene sequence: CDR1 MGHRA, CDR2 YSYEKL. Trimming took off 1 base at V and 2 bases at J, with 11 bases between the two ends. This CDR3 spans 15 amino acids. In DNA, the CDR3 is TGCGCCAGCAGCCAAGTTACCCAGAGAAACTATGGCTACACCTTC. Protein product: CASSQVTQRNYGYTF.

This clonotype has at least ten counts. The V and J genes are TRBV10-3 and TRBJ2-2; tentatively, D is TRBD1 (6 bases). The CDR3 is 13 residues long. The V gene lost 6 bases and the J gene lost 6 bases, with 11 bases spanning the gap. CDR1 is ENHRY and CDR2 is SYGVKD in the germline V gene. The CDR3 reads CAIRKQGPGELFF. CDR3 DNA: TGTGCCATCAGGAAACAGGGCCCCGGGGAGCTGTTTTTT.